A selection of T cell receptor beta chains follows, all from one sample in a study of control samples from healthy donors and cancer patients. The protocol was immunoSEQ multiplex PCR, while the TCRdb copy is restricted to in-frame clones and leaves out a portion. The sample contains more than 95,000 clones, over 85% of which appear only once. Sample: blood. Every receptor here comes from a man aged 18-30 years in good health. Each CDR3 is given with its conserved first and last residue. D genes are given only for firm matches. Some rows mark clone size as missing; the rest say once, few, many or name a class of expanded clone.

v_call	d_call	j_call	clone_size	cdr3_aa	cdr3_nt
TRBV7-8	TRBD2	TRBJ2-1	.	CASSLPSGTSGPYNEQFF	TGTGCCAGCAGCCTCCCGTCGGGGACTAGCGGTCCCTACAATGAGCAGTTCTTC
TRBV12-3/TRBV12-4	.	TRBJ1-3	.	CASSIRQNTIYF	TGTGCCAGCAGTATTCGACAAAACACCATATATTTT
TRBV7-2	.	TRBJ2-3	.	CASSLLSGAEDTQYF	TGTGCCAGCAGCTTACTGTCGGGGGCCGAGGATACGCAGTATTTT
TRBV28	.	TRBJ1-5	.	CASRPGTLNQPQHF	TGTGCCAGCAGACCCGGGACCTTAAATCAGCCCCAGCATTTT
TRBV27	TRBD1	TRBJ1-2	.	CASTLDRRYGYTF	TGTGCCAGCACCCTGGACAGGAGGTATGGCTACACCTTC
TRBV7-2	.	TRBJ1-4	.	CASSAGLPGEKLFF	TGTGCCAGCAGCGCGGGACTCCCGGGAGAAAAACTGTTTTTT
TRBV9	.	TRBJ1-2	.	CASSKGGYGYTF	TGTGCCAGCAGCAAAGGTGGCTATGGCTACACCTTC
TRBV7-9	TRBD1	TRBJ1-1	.	CASSSPGQGADTEAFF	TGTGCCAGCAGCTCCCCGGGACAGGGGGCGGACACTGAAGCTTTCTTT
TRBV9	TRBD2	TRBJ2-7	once	CASSVASGTSSYEQYF	TGTGCCAGCAGCGTAGCAAGCGGGACTAGCTCCTACGAGCAGTACTTC
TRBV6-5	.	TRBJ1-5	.	CASSYSGVGNQPQHF	TGTGCCAGCAGTTACTCTGGCGTGGGCAATCAGCCCCAGCATTTT
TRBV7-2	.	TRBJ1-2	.	CASSLNTLRGYTF	TGTGCCAGCAGCTTAAACACGCTACGGGGCTACACCTTC
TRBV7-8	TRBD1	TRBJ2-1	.	CASSTTGSSYNEQFF	TGTGCCAGCAGCACGACAGGGAGCTCCTACAATGAGCAGTTCTTC
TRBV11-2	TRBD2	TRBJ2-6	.	CASSAFGGSGANVLTF	TGTGCCAGCAGCGCATTCGGGGGGTCTGGGGCCAACGTCCTGACTTTC